This T cell receptor (beta chain) is drawn from a study of immune characterization of retroperitoneal liposarcoma. Using its own MiXCR run on the PCR reads, TCRdb lists one record per CDR3 protein. The data hold fewer than 3,000 distinct CDR3 sequences, with 40% to 50% observed a single time. The CDR3 spans 15 residues. The V and J ends lost 5 bases and 0 bases respectively, with 13 bases between them. Per germline, CDR1 MNHNS and CDR2 SASEGT. The rearrangement uses TRBV6-1 and TRBJ2-5, with D perhaps matching TRBD1 (5 bases). The material sequenced was tumor tissue. This receptor was obtained from a male donor with retroperitoneal liposarcoma. CDR3 loop: CASSSGQTYQETQYF. For the CDR3, the DNA is TGTGCCAGCAGTTCTGGACAAACGTACCAAGAGACCCAGTACTTC.